The present entry profiles one T cell receptor (beta chain) with its context. What it binds is not known. Cultured CD4+ T-cell DNA underwent Oncomine TCR Beta short-read sequencing. TCRdb processed the PCR reads anew with MiXCR; each CDR3 protein has one entry. The sample records fewer than 20,000 distinct CDR3 sequences, approximately 52% being singletons. This sample stems from a study of vaccination and CD4 T cells after COVID-19. Study in general: PCR on nasal swabs identified SARS-CoV-2 in convalescent patients, of whom about 9 were mild and one severe. Six male and four female convalescents took part, two of them Hispanic. Whole-study findings and limits: It was found that, in convalescent patients, 304 of 307 vaccine-specific clones were spike mono-reactive.

The treatment: approximately 10-day PBMC culture with coronavirus spike peptide pools or control peptides (ViraFEST assay). Replacement of half the medium with fresh IL-2 medium took place on days 3 and 7. Unmatched junction bases numbered 5, after V lost 6 bases and J lost 4 bases. Germline-derived CDR1 and CDR2 are SGHAT and FQNNGV. CDR3 length: 14 residues. The TCR originated in a human donor who had recovered from COVID-19. The chain carries TRBV11-2 and TRBJ2-2, with TRBD2 matching 7 bases. The sample consisted of CD4+ T cells from blood, cultured in vitro. The CDR3 protein is CASRPSGSTGELFF. The CDR3 region has the DNA TGTGCCAGCAGACCTAGCGGCAGCACCGGGGAGCTGTTTTTT. Complete variable domain (other parts from reference TRBV11-2 and TRBJ2-2): EAGVAQSPRYKIIEKRQSVAFWCNPISGHATLYWYQQILGQGPKLLIQFQNNGVVDDSQLPKDRFSAERLKGVDSTLKIQPAKLEDSAVYLCASRPSGSTGELFFGEGSRLTVL.